One and the same sample provided the 8 T cell receptor beta chains below, sequenced in a study of T cell responses to AZD1222 COVID-19 vaccine. The method was immunoSEQ multiplex PCR; TCRdb's version includes in-frame clones alone and lacks a portion of them. Among under 200,000 clones listed, 75% to 90% were seen once. The sequencing here drew on peripheral blood, taken on day 0 of MenACWY control vaccination. Receptors originate from an adult in good health.

This chain links TRBV4-2 with TRBJ1-6, with D possibly TRBD1 on 6 matching bases. The ends were cut back, 6 bases at V and 5 bases at J, with 8 bases in the middle. The CDR3 is 13 amino acids. Per germline, CDR1 LGHNA and CDR2 YNFKEQ. DNA of the CDR3: TGTGCCAGCAGTTACAGGGATAATTCACCCCTCCACTTT. This codes for CASSYRDNSPLHF.

This clone was counted a single time. The chain uses TRBV24-1 and TRBJ2-4; TRBD2 matches 12 bases. Germline V CDR1 and CDR2: KGHDR, SFDVKD. CDR3 length: 15 residues. The V segment lost 3 bases and the J segment 4 bases; nucleotides outside the gene matches: 0. The DNA for the CDR3 is TGTGCCACCAGTGATACTAGCGGGGGGAAAAACATTCAGTACTTC. It is translated as CATSDTSGGKNIQYF.

The chain is built from TRBV7-9 and TRBJ2-2; D is unresolved. This CDR3 has 14 amino acids. Germline values: CDR1 SEHNR, CDR2 FQNEAQ (reference sequence). V gave up 5 bases and J gave up 6 bases, with 13 bases separating them. CDR3 amino acids: CASSALFAAGELFF. The CDR3 nucleotides read TGTGCCAGCAGCGCTCTCTTTGCAGCCGGGGAGCTGTTTTTT.

This clone occurred once. The V call is TRBV18, the J call TRBJ2-1; no firm D call. The CDR3 totals 13 residues. Germline V gene data show CDR1 as KGHSH and CDR2 as LQKENI. Trimming stripped 1 base from V and 12 bases from J, with 13 bases between. The CDR3 DNA follows: TGTGCCAGCTCACCACGGGATCGAAGTGTGCAGTTCTTC. Its translation: CASSPRDRSVQFF.

The chain recombines TRBV27 with TRBJ2-2; 8 bases align to TRBD2. V was pared by 6 bases and J by 3 bases, with 3 bases of the junction left unmatched. The CDR3 totals 14 residues. In germline, CDR1 is MNHEY, CDR2 SMNVEV (reference sequence). CDR3 DNA: TGTGCCAGCAGATGGACTAGCCACACCGGGGAGCTGTTTTTT. Translating gives CASRWTSHTGELFF.

The genes are TRBV5-1 and TRBJ2-3, with 9 bases matching TRBD2. There are 19 residues in the CDR3. Trimming removed 0 bases from V and 0 bases from J; junction bases left unmatched: 11. Germline V gene sequence: CDR1 SGHRS, CDR2 YFSETQ. The CDR3 is CASSLEGLARQSSTDTQYF. The DNA for the CDR3 is TGCGCCAGCAGCTTGGAGGGACTAGCTCGGCAGTCAAGCACAGATACGCAGTATTTT.

This clone has just one count. The chain employs TRBV6-5 and TRBJ1-2; the match to TRBD1 covers 9 bases. The CDR3 loop spans 13 amino acids. Germline CDR1 reads MNHEY; CDR2 reads SVGAGI. The trim removed 4 bases at V and 8 bases at J, leaving 5 bases unmatched. The CDR3 DNA reads as TGTGCCAGCAGTTGGGGACAGGGTTCAGGCTACACCTTC. This translates into CASSWGQGSGYTF.

V and J are TRBV7-2 and TRBJ1-2, with 7 bases matching TRBD1. V shed 6 bases and J 8 bases; nucleotides not matched to a gene: 12. This CDR3 contains 14 residues. Germline values: CDR1 SGHTA, CDR2 FQGNSA. CDR3 nucleotide sequence: TGTGCCAGCAGGATCGGACAGGCCAATAAAGGCTACACCTTC. This encodes CASRIGQANKGYTF. The full variable domain, with the rest looked up from reference TRBV7-2 and TRBJ1-2, is GAGVSQSPSNKVTEKGKDVELRCDPISGHTALYWYRQSLGQGLEFLIYFQGNSAPDKSGLPSDRFSAERTGGSVSTLTIQRTQQEDSAVYLCASRIGQANKGYTFGSGTRLTVV.